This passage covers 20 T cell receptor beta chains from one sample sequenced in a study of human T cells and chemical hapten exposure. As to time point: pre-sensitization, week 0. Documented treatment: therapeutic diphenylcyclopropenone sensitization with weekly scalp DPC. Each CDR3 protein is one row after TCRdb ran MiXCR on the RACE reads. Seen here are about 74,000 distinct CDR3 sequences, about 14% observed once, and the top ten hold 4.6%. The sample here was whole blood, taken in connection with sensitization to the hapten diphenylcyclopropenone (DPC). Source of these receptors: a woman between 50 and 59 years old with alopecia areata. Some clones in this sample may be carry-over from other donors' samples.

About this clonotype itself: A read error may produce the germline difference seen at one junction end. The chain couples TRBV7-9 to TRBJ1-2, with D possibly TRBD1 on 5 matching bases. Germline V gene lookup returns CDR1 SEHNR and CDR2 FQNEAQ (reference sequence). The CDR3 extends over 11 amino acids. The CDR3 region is CASSPQGSPNF. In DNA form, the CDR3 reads TGTGCCAGCAGCCCCCAGGGCAGCCCCAACTTC.

The CDR3 spells CSARGYRQNTGELFF. In DNA form, the CDR3 reads TGCAGTGCTAGAGGGTACAGGCAAAACACCGGGGAGCTGTTTTTT. The gene calls are TRBV20-1 and TRBJ2-2, with D perhaps matching TRBD1 (5 bases). CDR1 DFQATT and CDR2 SNEGSKA come from the germline V gene (reference sequence). The V gene lost 1 base and the J gene lost 2 bases, with 11 bases spanning the gap. The length of the CDR3 is 15 residues.

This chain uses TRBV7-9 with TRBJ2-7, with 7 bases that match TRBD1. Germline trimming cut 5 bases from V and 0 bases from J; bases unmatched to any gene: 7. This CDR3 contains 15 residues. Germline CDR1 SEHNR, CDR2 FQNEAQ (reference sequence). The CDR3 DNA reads TGTGCCAGCAGCGTTTCCGGGACAGTCTCCTACGAGCAGTACTTC. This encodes CASSVSGTVSYEQYF.

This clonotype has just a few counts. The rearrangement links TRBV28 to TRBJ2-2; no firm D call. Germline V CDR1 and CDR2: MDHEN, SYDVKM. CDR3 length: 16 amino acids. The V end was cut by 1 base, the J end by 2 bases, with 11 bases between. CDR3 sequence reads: CASSLLRTINTGELFF. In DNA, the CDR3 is TGTGCCAGCAGTTTATTGAGGACGATCAACACCGGGGAGCTGTTTTTT.

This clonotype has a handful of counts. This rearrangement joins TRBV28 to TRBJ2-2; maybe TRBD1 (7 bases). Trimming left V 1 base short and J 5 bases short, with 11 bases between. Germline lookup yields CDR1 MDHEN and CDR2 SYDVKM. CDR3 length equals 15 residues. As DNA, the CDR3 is TGTGCCAGCAGTTTATCCAGGGGGAGGACCGGGGAGCTGTTTTTT. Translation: CASSLSRGRTGELFF.

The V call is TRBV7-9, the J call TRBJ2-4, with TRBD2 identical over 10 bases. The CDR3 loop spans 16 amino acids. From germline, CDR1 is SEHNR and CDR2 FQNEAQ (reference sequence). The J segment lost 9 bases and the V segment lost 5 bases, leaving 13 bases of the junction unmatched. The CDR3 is CASSPWASGSKRIQYF. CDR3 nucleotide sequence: TGTGCCAGCAGCCCGTGGGCTAGCGGGAGTAAACGCATTCAGTACTTC.

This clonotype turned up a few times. CDR3 residues: CASSLGQGLEQYF. CDR3 in DNA: TGTGCCAGCAGCTTAGGACAGGGACTCGAGCAGTACTTC. This sequence joins TRBV7-9 and TRBJ2-7, with D maybe TRBD1 (7 bases). V lost 1 base to trimming and J lost 6 bases, with 10 bases between them. The CDR3 contains 13 residues. Per the germline V gene, CDR1 is SEHNR and CDR2 is FQNEAQ (reference sequence).

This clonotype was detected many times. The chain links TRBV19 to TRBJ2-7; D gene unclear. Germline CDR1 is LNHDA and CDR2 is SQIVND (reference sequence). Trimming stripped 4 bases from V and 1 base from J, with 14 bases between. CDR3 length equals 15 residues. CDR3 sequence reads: CASSTRRHDSYEQYF. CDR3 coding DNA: TGTGCCAGTAGTACAAGACGGCACGATTCCTACGAGCAGTACTTC.

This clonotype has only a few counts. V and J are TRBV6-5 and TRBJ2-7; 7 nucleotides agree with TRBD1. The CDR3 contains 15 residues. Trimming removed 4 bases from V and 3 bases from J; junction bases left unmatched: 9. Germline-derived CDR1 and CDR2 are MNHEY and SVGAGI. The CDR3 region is CASSSRGQRVYEQYF. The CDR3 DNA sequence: TGTGCCAGCAGTTCCCGGGGACAGCGAGTCTACGAGCAGTACTTC.

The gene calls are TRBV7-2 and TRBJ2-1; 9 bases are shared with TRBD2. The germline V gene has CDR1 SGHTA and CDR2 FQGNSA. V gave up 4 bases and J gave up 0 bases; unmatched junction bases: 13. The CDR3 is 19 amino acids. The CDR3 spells CASSSPRGSSGSSYNEQFF. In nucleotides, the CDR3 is TGTGCCAGCAGCTCCCCCCGCGGTAGTAGCGGGAGCTCCTACAATGAGCAGTTCTTC.

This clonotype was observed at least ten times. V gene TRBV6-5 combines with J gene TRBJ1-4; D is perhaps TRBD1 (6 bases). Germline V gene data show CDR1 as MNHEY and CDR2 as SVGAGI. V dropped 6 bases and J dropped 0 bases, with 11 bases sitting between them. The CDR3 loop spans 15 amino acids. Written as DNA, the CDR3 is TGTGCCAGCAGATTGACAGGTGCAACTAATGAAAAACTGTTTTTT. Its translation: CASRLTGATNEKLFF.

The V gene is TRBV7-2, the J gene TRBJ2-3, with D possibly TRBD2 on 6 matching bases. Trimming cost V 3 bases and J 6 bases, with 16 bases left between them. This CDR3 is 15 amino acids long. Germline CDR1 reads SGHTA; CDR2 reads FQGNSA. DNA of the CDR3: TGTGCCAGCAGCTTCTCTAGCGCGTATGGGGATACGCAGTATTTT. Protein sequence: CASSFSSAYGDTQYF.

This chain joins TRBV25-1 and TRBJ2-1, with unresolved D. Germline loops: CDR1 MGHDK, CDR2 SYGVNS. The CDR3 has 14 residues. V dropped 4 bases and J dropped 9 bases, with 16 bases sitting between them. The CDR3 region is CASSVGWIFVEQFF. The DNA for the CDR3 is TGTGCCAGCAGTGTAGGCTGGATATTTGTTGAGCAGTTCTTC.

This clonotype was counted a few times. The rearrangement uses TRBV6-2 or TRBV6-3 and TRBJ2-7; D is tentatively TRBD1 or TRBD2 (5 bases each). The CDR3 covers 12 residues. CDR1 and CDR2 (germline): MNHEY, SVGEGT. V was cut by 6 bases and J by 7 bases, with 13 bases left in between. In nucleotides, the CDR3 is TGTGCCAGCAGAGACGGGACCAGAGAGCAGTACTTC. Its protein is CASRDGTREQYF.

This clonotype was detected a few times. The DNA of the CDR3 is TGTGCCAGCAGTGAACTCGAGCGGGGGAGTAGCCGGCAGGAGACCCAGTACTTC. Its translation is CASSELERGSSRQETQYF. The chain uses TRBV2 and TRBJ2-5; TRBD2 matches at 8 bases. Per the germline V gene, CDR1 is SNHLY and CDR2 is FYNNEI. The junction had 16 bases not matched to a gene; V was cut back by 2 bases and J by 5 bases. CDR3 length: 18 residues.

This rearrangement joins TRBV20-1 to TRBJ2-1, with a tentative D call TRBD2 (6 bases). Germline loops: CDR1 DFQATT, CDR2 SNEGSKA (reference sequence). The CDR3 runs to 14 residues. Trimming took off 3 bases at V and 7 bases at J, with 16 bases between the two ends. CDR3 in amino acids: CSASLIFSGNEQFF. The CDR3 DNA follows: TGCAGTGCTAGTTTGATTTTTAGCGGAAATGAGCAGTTCTTC.

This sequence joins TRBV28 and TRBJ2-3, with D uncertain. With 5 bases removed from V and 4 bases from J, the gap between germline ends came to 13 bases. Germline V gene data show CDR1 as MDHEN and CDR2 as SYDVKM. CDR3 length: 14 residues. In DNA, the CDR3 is TGTGCCAGCAGTCTACCTCGACTCCCAGATACGCAGTATTTT. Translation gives CASSLPRLPDTQYF.

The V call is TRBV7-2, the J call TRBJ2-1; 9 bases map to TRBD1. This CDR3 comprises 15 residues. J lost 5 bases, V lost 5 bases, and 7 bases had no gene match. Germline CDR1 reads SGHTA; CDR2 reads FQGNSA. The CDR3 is CASSLGQGRHNEQFF. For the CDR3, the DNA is TGTGCCAGCAGCCTTGGACAGGGGCGGCACAATGAGCAGTTCTTC.

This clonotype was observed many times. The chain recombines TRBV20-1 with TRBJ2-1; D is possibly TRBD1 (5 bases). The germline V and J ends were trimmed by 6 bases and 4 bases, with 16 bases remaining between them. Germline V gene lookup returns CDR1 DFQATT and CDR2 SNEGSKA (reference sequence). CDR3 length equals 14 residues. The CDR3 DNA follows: TGCAGTGCCAGAACAGTAAGGGGATACAATGAGCAGTTCTTC. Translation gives CSARTVRGYNEQFF.

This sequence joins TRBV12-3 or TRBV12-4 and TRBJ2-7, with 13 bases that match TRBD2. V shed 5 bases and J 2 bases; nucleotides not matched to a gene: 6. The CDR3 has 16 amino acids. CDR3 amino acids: CASSGPGTSGTYEQYF. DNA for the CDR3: TGTGCCAGCAGTGGTCCCGGGACTAGCGGGACCTACGAGCAGTACTTC.